This TCR beta chain comes out of a study of response to subunit inactivated influenza vaccine. This clonotype has ten or more counts. MiXCR, applied by TCRdb to the RT-PCR reads, yields one record per CDR3 protein. Of fewer than 600,000 distinct CDR3 sequences listed, roughly 7.9% are singletons. The CDR3 spans 14 residues. From germline, CDR1 is DFQATT and CDR2 SNEGSKA (reference sequence). J was trimmed by 5 bases and V by 0 bases; bases with no gene match: 4. Sequencing was performed on PBMCs from blood, taken around 25 months after vaccination. This TCR came from a man aged 50 to 69 who received an inactivated influenza vaccine. The chain couples TRBV20-1 to TRBJ2-3, with 8 bases that match TRBD2. Here the CDR3 reads CSARDGGRIDTQYF. Written as DNA, the CDR3 is TGCAGTGCTAGAGACGGCGGGAGGATAGATACGCAGTATTTT.